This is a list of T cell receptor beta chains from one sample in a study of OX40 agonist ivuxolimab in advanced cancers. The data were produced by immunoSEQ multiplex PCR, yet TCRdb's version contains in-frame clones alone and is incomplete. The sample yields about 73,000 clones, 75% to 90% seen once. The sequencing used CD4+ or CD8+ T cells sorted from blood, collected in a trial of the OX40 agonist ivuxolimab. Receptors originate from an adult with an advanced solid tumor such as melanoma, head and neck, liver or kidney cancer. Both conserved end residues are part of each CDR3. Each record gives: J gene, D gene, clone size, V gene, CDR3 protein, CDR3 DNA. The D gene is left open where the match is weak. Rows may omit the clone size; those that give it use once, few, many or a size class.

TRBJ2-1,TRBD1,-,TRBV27,CASSLDRGFNEQFF,TGTGCCAGCAGTTTAGACAGGGGATTCAATGAGCAGTTCTTC
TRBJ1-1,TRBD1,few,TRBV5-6,CASSWTGVTEAFF,TGTGCCAGCAGCTGGACAGGGGTTACTGAAGCTTTCTTT
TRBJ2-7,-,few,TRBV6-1,CASRILQVSSYEQYF,TGTGCCAGCCGGATTTTACAGGTTAGCTCCTACGAGCAGTACTTC
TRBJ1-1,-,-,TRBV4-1,CASSQEGQGNTEAFF,TGCGCCAGCAGCCAAGAGGGCCAGGGGAACACTGAAGCTTTCTTT
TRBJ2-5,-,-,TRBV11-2,CASSLVGEVQETQYF,TGTGCCAGCAGCTTAGTTGGGGAAGTACAAGAGACCCAGTACTTC
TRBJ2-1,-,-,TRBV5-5,CASSLVGGGLVHNEQFF,TGTGCCAGCAGCTTGGTCGGTGGGGGACTGGTCCACAATGAGCAGTTCTTC
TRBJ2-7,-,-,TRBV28,CASSSLSEQYF,TGTGCCAGCAGTTCGCTGAGCGAGCAGTACTTC
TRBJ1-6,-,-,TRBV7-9,CASSYRLDSPLHF,TGTGCCAGCAGCTACAGATTGGATTCACCCCTCCACTTT
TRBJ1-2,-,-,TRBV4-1,CASSQESGWGYTF,TGCGCCAGCAGCCAAGAATCGGGTTGGGGCTACACCTTC
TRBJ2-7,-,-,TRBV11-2,CASRSRSSSYEQYF,TGTGCCAGCAGATCCCGATCTAGCTCCTACGAGCAGTACTTC
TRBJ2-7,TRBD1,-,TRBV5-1,CASSIGTVSSYEQYF,TGCGCCAGCAGTATCGGGACAGTGAGCTCCTACGAGCAGTACTTC
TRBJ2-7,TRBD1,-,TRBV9,CASSAGRQGQYEQYF,TGTGCCAGCAGCGCCGGCCGACAGGGTCAGTACGAGCAGTACTTC
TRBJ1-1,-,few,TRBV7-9,CASSFGDSEAFF,TGTGCCAGCAGCTTTGGTGACTCTGAAGCTTTCTTT
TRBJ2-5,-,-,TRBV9,CASNRGLQETQYF,TGTGCCAGCAATCGTGGTCTTCAAGAGACCCAGTACTTC
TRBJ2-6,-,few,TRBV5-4,CASSFGSGANVLTF,TGTGCCAGCAGCTTCGGCTCTGGGGCCAACGTCCTGACTTTC
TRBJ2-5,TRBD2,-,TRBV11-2,CASSFLAGDQETQYF,TGTGCCAGCAGCTTTTTAGCGGGGGATCAAGAGACCCAGTACTTC
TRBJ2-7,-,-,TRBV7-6,CASSLDSGLPYEQYF,TGTGCCAGCAGCTTAGATTCCGGTTTACCCTACGAGCAGTACTTC
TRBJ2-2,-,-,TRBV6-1,CASTGVGLTGELFF,TGTGCCAGCACGGGAGTAGGACTCACCGGGGAGCTGTTTTTT
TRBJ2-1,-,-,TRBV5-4,CASSLRSWVVEQFF,TGTGCCAGCAGCTTGAGGTCATGGGTCGTGGAGCAGTTCTTC
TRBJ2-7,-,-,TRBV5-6,CASSLALEGTGTWEQYF,TGTGCCAGCAGCTTGGCCTTAGAAGGAACGGGCACGTGGGAGCAGTACTTC
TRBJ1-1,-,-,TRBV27,CASSLGPGTHTEAFF,TGTGCCAGCAGTTTAGGCCCGGGGACGCACACTGAAGCTTTCTTT
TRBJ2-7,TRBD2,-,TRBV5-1,CASSLTSDAYEQYF,TGCGCCAGCAGCTTGACTAGCGACGCCTACGAGCAGTACTTC
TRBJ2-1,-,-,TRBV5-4,CASSPLGGAYNEQFF,TGTGCCAGCAGCCCCCTCGGCGGAGCCTACAATGAGCAGTTCTTC
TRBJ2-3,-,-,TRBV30,CAWGWGSLADTQYF,TGTGCCTGGGGGTGGGGCTCCCTGGCGGATACGCAGTATTTT
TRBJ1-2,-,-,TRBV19,CASSNPGWLDGYTF,TGTGCCAGTAGTAACCCCGGATGGTTGGATGGCTACACCTTC
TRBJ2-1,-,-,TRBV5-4,CASSPPSWGSSYNEQFF,TGTGCCAGCAGCCCCCCCTCCTGGGGGAGCTCCTACAATGAGCAGTTCTTC
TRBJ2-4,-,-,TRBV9,CASSADGRPGKNIQYF,TGTGCCAGCAGCGCAGACGGACGTCCAGGCAAAAACATTCAGTACTTC
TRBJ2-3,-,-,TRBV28,CASSFTLSDTQYF,TGTGCCAGCAGTTTCACCCTCTCAGATACGCAGTATTTT
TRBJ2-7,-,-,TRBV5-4,CASSRPLGGDTYEQYF,TGTGCCAGCAGCCGGCCCTTGGGGGGAGATACCTACGAGCAGTACTTC
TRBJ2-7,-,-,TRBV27,CASSLSGNSYEQYF,TGTGCCAGCAGTTTATCCGGGAACTCCTACGAGCAGTACTTC
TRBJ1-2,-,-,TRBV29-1,CSVVFTDYGYTF,TGCAGCGTTGTGTTCACAGACTATGGCTACACCTTC
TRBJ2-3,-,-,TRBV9,CASSVGGGSTDTQYF,TGTGCCAGCAGCGTAGGTGGCGGAAGCACAGATACGCAGTATTTT
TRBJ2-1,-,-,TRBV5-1,CASSSPSRGSAYNEQFF,TGCGCCAGCAGCTCCCCATCTAGGGGCTCCGCCTACAATGAGCAGTTCTTC
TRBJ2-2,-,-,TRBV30,CAWSWGRGTGELFF,TGTGCCTGGAGTTGGGGCAGAGGCACCGGGGAGCTGTTTTTT
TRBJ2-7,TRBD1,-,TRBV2,CASSGRDRGTYEQYF,TGTGCCAGCAGTGGGAGGGACAGGGGAACCTACGAGCAGTACTTC
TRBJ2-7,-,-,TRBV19,CASSIWGADEQYF,TGTGCCAGTAGTATCTGGGGGGCGGACGAGCAGTACTTC
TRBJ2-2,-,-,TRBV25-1,CASSGRGRDTGELFF,TGTGCCAGCAGTGGCAGGGGTCGGGACACCGGGGAGCTGTTTTTT
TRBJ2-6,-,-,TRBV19,CASSLQGPGANVLTF,TGTGCCAGTAGTCTACAGGGTCCTGGGGCCAACGTCCTGACTTTC
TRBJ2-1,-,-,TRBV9,CASSEPLAGPEPRTYNEQFF,TGTGCCAGCAGCGAGCCCCTCGCGGGCCCCGAACCCCGAACTTACAATGAGCAGTTCTTC
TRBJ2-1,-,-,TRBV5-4,CASSLDRGITYNEQFF,TGTGCCAGCAGCTTGGATCGCGGGATCACCTACAATGAGCAGTTCTTC
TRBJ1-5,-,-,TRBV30,CAWSPGPMEGQPQHF,TGTGCCTGGAGTCCGGGACCTATGGAGGGTCAGCCCCAGCATTTT
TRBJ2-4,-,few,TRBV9,CASSVDGRPGKNIQYF,TGTGCCAGCAGCGTAGACGGACGTCCAGGCAAAAACATTCAGTACTTC
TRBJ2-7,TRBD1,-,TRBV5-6,CASSAGTGTDEQYF,TGTGCCAGCAGCGCCGGGACAGGGACAGACGAGCAGTACTTC
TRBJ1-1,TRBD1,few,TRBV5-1,CASSTGQGSTEAFF,TGCGCCAGCAGCACCGGACAGGGGTCCACTGAAGCTTTCTTT
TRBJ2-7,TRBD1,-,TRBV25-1,CASSTGGAYEQYF,TGTGCCAGCAGTACAGGGGGAGCCTACGAGCAGTACTTC
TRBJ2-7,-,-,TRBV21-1,CASSKVGGERYEQYF,TGTGCCAGCAGCAAAGTTGGGGGGGAAAGGTACGAGCAGTACTTC
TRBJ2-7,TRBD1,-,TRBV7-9,CASSFDRGREQYF,TGTGCCAGCAGCTTTGACAGGGGGCGGGAGCAGTACTTC
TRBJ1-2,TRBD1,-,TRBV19,CASSTGEASGYTF,TGTGCCAGTAGCACAGGGGAGGCGAGTGGCTACACCTTC
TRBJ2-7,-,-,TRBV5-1,CASSLTGYEQYF,TGCGCCAGCAGCTTAACCGGCTACGAGCAGTACTTC
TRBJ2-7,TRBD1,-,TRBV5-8,CASSLPGTGGYYEQYF,TGTGCCAGCAGCCTGCCCGGGACAGGGGGCTACTACGAGCAGTACTTC
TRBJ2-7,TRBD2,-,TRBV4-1,CASSQGAGVEEQYF,TGCGCCAGCAGCCAAGGAGCGGGAGTGGAAGAGCAGTACTTC
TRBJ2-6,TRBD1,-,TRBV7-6,CASSHGTGGSGANVLTF,TGTGCCAGCAGCCATGGGACAGGGGGTTCTGGGGCCAACGTCCTGACTTTC
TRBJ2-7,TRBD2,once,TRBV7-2,CASSYPSGTSGSTTYEQYF,TGTGCCAGCAGCTACCCAAGCGGGACTAGCGGGAGTACGACATACGAGCAGTACTTC
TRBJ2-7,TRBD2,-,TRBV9,CASSPKGLADYEQYF,TGTGCCAGCAGCCCAAAGGGACTAGCAGACTACGAGCAGTACTTC
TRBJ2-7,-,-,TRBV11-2,CASSLGMTATYEQYF,TGTGCCAGCAGCTTAGGTATGACAGCCACCTACGAGCAGTACTTC